The 16 T cell receptor beta chains below were found in one sample sequenced in a study of T-cell reconstitution after alpha-beta-depleted transplantation in children. The TCRbeta library incorporated unique molecular identifiers. TCRdb recomputed calls from the PCR reads with MiXCR, one row per CDR3 protein. In the table there are around 440,000 distinct CDR3 sequences, roughly 10% of which are singletons. Sequencing used PBMCs, obtained before TCRalphabeta/CD19-depleted stem cell transplant. These receptors were collected from a child aged 2 to 10 with inherited bone marrow failure, due to receive a stem cell transplant.

This clonotype has a count of ten or more. The chain employs TRBV5-1 and TRBJ2-5, with TRBD2 matching over 8 bases. Per the germline V gene, CDR1 is SGHRS and CDR2 is YFSETQ. V gave up 4 bases and J gave up 4 bases; unmatched junction bases: 6. The CDR3 sequence is 14 residues long. CDR3 in amino acids: CASSPGSGGETQYF. In nucleotides, the CDR3 is TGCGCCAGCAGCCCTGGAAGCGGGGGAGAGACCCAGTACTTC.

This clonotype was seen many times. The junction shows a germline mismatch at one end, possibly a read error. V usage is TRBV5-1 and J usage is TRBJ1-2; 7 positions match TRBD1. The CDR3 is 13 amino acids. Germline V gives CDR1 SGHRS, CDR2 YFSETQ. CDR3 sequence: CASSLGQNYGYTF. The CDR3 bases are TGTGCCAGCAGCTTGGGACAGAACTATGGCTACACCTTC.

This chain joins TRBV13 and TRBJ2-3; TRBD2 agrees at 11 bases. The CDR3 sequence is 16 residues long. Germline V CDR1 and CDR2: PRHDT, FYEKMQ (reference sequence). The trim removed 4 bases at V and 6 bases at J, leaving 9 bases unmatched. The CDR3 spells CASSSQTSGMADTQYF. The CDR3 DNA reads TGTGCCAGCAGCTCGCAGACTAGCGGGATGGCGGATACGCAGTATTTT.

This clonotype appeared many times. The chain employs TRBV7-9 and TRBJ2-2, with D unclear. The CDR3 contains 15 residues. The V end lost 3 bases, the J end lost 0 bases, and 8 bases lay between the germline ends. Germline CDR1 and CDR2: SEHNR and FQNEAQ (reference sequence). CDR3 nucleotides: TGTGCCAGCAGCTTGGGCAGAACGAACACCGGGGAGCTGTTTTTT. Its protein product is CASSLGRTNTGELFF.

This clonotype was seen repeatedly, ten times or more. J is TRBJ2-7 and V is TRBV12-3 or TRBV12-4; D is possibly TRBD1 or TRBD2 (5 bases each). The CDR3 extends over 13 amino acids. V lost 6 bases and J 7 bases, leaving 16 bases between the germline ends. This chain's CDR3 is CASRGTGVGEQYF. The CDR3 region has the DNA TGTGCCAGCAGAGGGACGGGTGTGGGAGAGCAGTACTTC.

This clonotype was detected a few times. The chain joins TRBV19 to TRBJ1-1, with a weak D call TRBD1 (5 bases). Trimming removed 7 bases from V and 4 bases from J, with 13 bases in between. CDR1 is LNHDA and CDR2 is SQIVND in the germline V gene (reference sequence). The CDR3 extends over 13 amino acids. CDR3 bases: TGTGCCAGTACGACAGAGACGTTCACTGAAGCTTTCTTT. It yields the protein CASTTETFTEAFF.

This clonotype was recorded a few times. V usage is TRBV24-1 and J usage is TRBJ1-2; 9 nucleotides align to TRBD1. CDR3 size: 16 residues. V gave up 5 bases and J gave up 4 bases; unmatched junction bases: 10. CDR1 is KGHDR, CDR2 SFDVKD, per germline. This CDR3 is CATSARQGEEGYGYTF. CDR3 bases: TGTGCCACCAGTGCCCGACAGGGGGAAGAGGGCTATGGCTACACCTTC.

This clonotype was seen repeatedly, ten times or more. V usage is TRBV5-1 and J usage is TRBJ2-7, with TRBD2 matching over 10 bases. This CDR3 is 15 amino acids long. Germline V lookup: CDR1 SGHRS, CDR2 YFSETQ. Unmatched junction bases numbered 6, after V lost 4 bases and J lost 2 bases. In DNA, the CDR3 is TGCGCCAGCAGCCCCTGGACTAGCGGAGCCTACGAGCAGTACTTC. The encoded protein is CASSPWTSGAYEQYF.

This clonotype has a count of ten or more. J is TRBJ2-1 and V is TRBV29-1, with 8 nucleotides matching TRBD2. Germline V gene sequence: CDR1 SQVTM, CDR2 ANQGSEA. This CDR3 contains 14 residues. V lost 3 bases, J lost 6 bases, and 7 bases stayed unmatched. The CDR3 sequence: CSVERGALSNEQFF. DNA for the CDR3: TGCAGCGTTGAGCGGGGGGCGCTGAGCAATGAGCAGTTCTTC.

This clonotype was observed many times. The chain recombines TRBV12-3 or TRBV12-4 with TRBJ2-4; TRBD2 is a possible D gene (7 bases). Deletions cut 10 bases from V and 6 bases from J, with 13 bases between. The CDR3 is made up of 12 amino acids. CDR3 sequence (DNA): TGTGCCATACAGGGAGGGGTAAACATTCAGTACTTC. It yields the protein CAIQGGVNIQYF.

In its sample, this clonotype was seen many times. The rearrangement links TRBV12-3 or TRBV12-4 to TRBJ1-1; D gene uncertain. Trimming stripped 5 bases from V and 4 bases from J, with 14 bases between. The CDR3 runs 14 residues. CDR3 sequence: CASSVSMGGTEAFF. The CDR3 DNA follows: TGTGCCAGCAGTGTGAGTATGGGAGGCACTGAAGCTTTCTTT.

This clonotype was detected ten times or more. The rearrangement joins TRBV12-3 or TRBV12-4 to TRBJ2-5; D is uncertain. The CDR3 covers 12 residues. V shed 6 bases and J shed 7 bases, with 12 bases lying between them. In DNA, the CDR3 is TGTGCCAGCAGCTTCGGTCCAGGGACCCAGTACTTC. It codes for CASSFGPGTQYF.

The gene calls are TRBV28 and TRBJ2-7; perhaps TRBD2 as D (5 bases). Germline CDR1 reads MDHEN; CDR2 reads SYDVKM. This CDR3 comprises 14 residues. Trimming shortened V by 7 bases and J by 1 base, and 14 bases separated the two germline ends. The CDR3 DNA follows: TGTGCCAGCAAACGGCGCGGACTTTCCTACGAGCAGTACTTC. It specifies CASKRRGLSYEQYF. Based on the CDR3 plus reference TRBV28 and TRBJ2-7, the full variable domain is DVKVTQSSRYLVKRTGEKVFLECVQDMDHENMFWYRQDPGLGLRLIYFSYDVKMKEKGDIPEGYSVSREKKERFSLILESASTNQTSMYLCASKRRGLSYEQYFGPGTRLTVT.

A few counts support this clonotype. Here the CDR3 reads CATSDLGRSPGELFF. CDR3 DNA sequence: TGTGCCACCAGTGATTTGGGGAGGTCACCGGGGGAGCTGTTTTTT. The V call is TRBV24-1, the J call TRBJ2-2, with a tentative D call TRBD2 (6 bases). The germline V gene encodes CDR1 KGHDR and CDR2 SFDVKD. Trimming stripped 0 bases from V and 8 bases from J, with 12 bases between. The CDR3 sequence is 15 residues long.

The chain joins TRBV11-3 to TRBJ2-3; D may be TRBD2 (7 bases). V was trimmed by 3 bases and J by 2 bases, leaving 12 bases between them. The CDR3 covers 15 residues. The V gene's germline CDR1 is SGHNT and CDR2 YENEEA. The CDR3 loop is CASSFGGATTDTQYF. CDR3 nucleotides: TGTGCCAGCAGCTTTGGGGGGGCAACCACAGATACGCAGTATTTT.

This clonotype appeared many times. The chain joins TRBV7-9 to TRBJ1-2; 9 nucleotides align to TRBD1. From germline, CDR1 is SEHNR and CDR2 FQNEAQ (reference sequence). The CDR3 contains 17 residues. Trimming took 4 bases from V and 1 from J; bases not matched to a gene: 10. The CDR3, as DNA: TGTGCCAGCAGCTCTCCCGGACAGGGGAACTTTAACTATGGCTACACCTTC. Its translation: CASSSPGQGNFNYGYTF. Supplemented by reference TRBV7-9 and TRBJ1-2, the full variable domain reads DTGVSQNPRHKITKRGQNVTFRCDPISEHNRLYWYRQTLGQGPEFLTYFQNEAQLEKSRLLSDRFSAERPKGSFSTLEIQRTEQGDSAMYLCASSSPGQGNFNYGYTFGSGTRLTVV.